These 32 T cell receptor beta chains came from one sample sequenced in a study of blood T cell repertoires in COVID-19. Method: immunoSEQ multiplex PCR; TCRdb's copy keeps in-frame clones and lacks some. The repertoire holds roughly 400,000 clones, with just under 90% as singletons. Sequences were obtained from PBMCs or T cells enriched from blood (not recorded which). The receptor set was obtained from a woman under 40 who had recovered from COVID-19.

The chain joins TRBV28 to TRBJ2-7, with 8 bases identical to TRBD2. V shed 6 bases and J 5 bases; nucleotides not matched to a gene: 6. This CDR3 is built from 13 residues. Per the germline V gene, CDR1 is MDHEN and CDR2 is SYDVKM. The CDR3 DNA reads as TGTGCCAGCAGGGCGGGGGGACCCAACGAGCAGTACTTC. This gives the protein CASRAGGPNEQYF. The complete variable domain, with remaining parts taken from reference TRBV28 and TRBJ2-7, reads DVKVTQSSRYLVKRTGEKVFLECVQDMDHENMFWYRQDPGLGLRLIYFSYDVKMKEKGDIPEGYSVSREKKERFSLILESASTNQTSMYLCASRAGGPNEQYFGPGTRLTVT.

The chain uses TRBV28 and TRBJ1-2, with no clear D. V was cut by 2 bases and J by 4 bases, with 11 bases left in between. The CDR3 covers 14 residues. Germline values: CDR1 MDHEN, CDR2 SYDVKM. Here the CDR3 reads CASSLARRSYGYTF. The DNA for the CDR3 is TGTGCCAGCAGTTTAGCGAGACGGAGCTATGGCTACACCTTC.

This clone appeared once. This rearrangement joins TRBV7-8 to TRBJ2-3; TRBD2 matches 10 bases. J gave up 4 bases and V 7 bases, and 14 bases lay outside the gene matches. Germline loops: CDR1 SGHVS, CDR2 FQNEAQ. The CDR3 loop spans 17 amino acids. The chain's CDR3 is CASTDRSPLAGADTQYF. The CDR3 region has the DNA TGTGCCAGCACCGACCGGTCCCCTCTAGCGGGAGCAGATACGCAGTATTTT. Supplemented by reference TRBV7-8 and TRBJ2-3, the full variable domain reads GAGVSQSPRYKVAKRGQDVALRCDPISGHVSLFWYQQALGQGPEFLTYFQNEAQLDKSGLPSDRFFAERPEGSVSTLKIQRTQQEDSAVYLCASTDRSPLAGADTQYFGPGTRLTVL.

As DNA, the CDR3 is TGTGCCAGCAGCTCTTTAACACCCGCGAACACCGGGGAGCTGTTTTTT. This gives the protein CASSSLTPANTGELFF. J is TRBJ2-2 and V is TRBV11-2; no definite D call. Per the germline V gene, CDR1 is SGHAT and CDR2 is FQNNGV. V was cut by 4 bases and J by 0 bases, with 12 bases left in between. This CDR3 region has 16 residues.

The chain couples TRBV10-3 to TRBJ2-1; 7 nucleotides align to TRBD2. V was clipped by 10 bases and J by 2 bases; unmatched bases: 11. Looked up from germline, CDR1 is ENHRY and CDR2 is SYGVKD. This CDR3 region has 15 residues. CDR3 protein: CATRLPSGPYNEQFF. DNA for the CDR3: TGTGCCACCCGTCTTCCTAGCGGCCCCTACAATGAGCAGTTCTTC.

This clone was detected once. The rearrangement links TRBV7-2 to TRBJ2-3; 7 bases line up with TRBD2. The CDR3 has 15 residues. Trimming at V came to 2 bases and at J to 1 base, leaving 3 bases not matched to a gene. Germline V CDR1 and CDR2: SGHTA, FQGNSA. CDR3 amino acids: CASSLRLAGTDTQYF. The CDR3, as DNA: TGTGCCAGCAGCTTACGGCTAGCGGGCACAGATACGCAGTATTTT. The full variable domain, completed using reference TRBV7-2 and TRBJ2-3, is GAGVSQSPSNKVTEKGKDVELRCDPISGHTALYWYRQSLGQGLEFLIYFQGNSAPDKSGLPSDRFSAERTGGSVSTLTIQRTQQEDSAVYLCASSLRLAGTDTQYFGPGTRLTVL.

The V and J genes are TRBV27 and TRBJ2-7; 8 nucleotides agree with TRBD1. Germline lookup yields CDR1 MNHEY and CDR2 SMNVEV (reference sequence). CDR3 size: 15 residues. V lost 5 bases and J lost 5; bases outside the gene matches: 11. DNA for the CDR3: TGTGCCAGCAGTCCTAGACGGACAGGGCAAAACGAGCAGTACTTC. Amino acids: CASSPRRTGQNEQYF.

This chain joins TRBV21-1 and TRBJ2-1; the table's D gene call, TRBD2, was not cross checked with the DNA. TRBV21-1 is a pseudogene locus. This CDR3 is 18 amino acids long. The CDR3 nucleotides are TGTGCCAGCAGCAAAGTGGGGAGACTAGCGGGGAGACGCAATGAGCAGTTCTTC. As protein: CASSKVGRLAGRRNEQFF.

The chain is built from TRBV4-2 and TRBJ2-7; 10 bases agree with TRBD2. Trimming removed 3 bases from V and 0 bases from J; junction bases left unmatched: 5. The CDR3 consists of 16 residues. Germline lookup yields CDR1 LGHNA and CDR2 YNFKEQ. The CDR3 sequence: CASSHTTSGSSYEQYF. The CDR3 DNA sequence: TGTGCCAGCAGCCATACGACTAGCGGGTCCTCCTACGAGCAGTACTTC.

This clone occurred once. V gene TRBV4-2 combines with J gene TRBJ2-7; 7 positions match TRBD2. The V and J ends lost 0 bases and 2 bases, in that order; junction bases with no gene match: 4. The CDR3 is 15 residues long. The germline CDR1 and CDR2 sequences are LGHNA and YNFKEQ. CDR3 sequence (DNA): TGTGCCAGCAGCCAAGATCCAGCGGGGACCTACGAGCAGTACTTC. It codes for CASSQDPAGTYEQYF.

CDR3 sequence: CASSLSGSTDTQYF. In DNA, the CDR3 is TGTGCCAGCAGCTTATCCGGGAGCACAGATACGCAGTATTTT. The chain combines TRBV7-3 with TRBJ2-3; D is unclear. Per the germline V gene, CDR1 is SGHTA and CDR2 is FQGTGA. V lost 2 bases to trimming and J lost 0 bases, with 6 bases between them. This CDR3 has 14 residues.

The gene calls are TRBV29-1 and TRBJ1-1, with D possibly being TRBD1 (5 bases). V was trimmed by 6 bases and J by 3 bases, leaving 11 bases between them. The CDR3 is 12 residues long. The germline V gene encodes CDR1 SQVTM and CDR2 ANQGSEA. The CDR3 loop is CSVRDRHTEAFF. CDR3 nucleotides: TGCAGCGTGAGAGACAGACACACTGAAGCTTTCTTT.

V gene TRBV11-3 combines with J gene TRBJ2-2; a possible D gene is TRBD2 (5 bases). V was pared by 4 bases and J by 6 bases, with 9 bases between. This CDR3 has 13 amino acids. Germline V gives CDR1 SGHNT, CDR2 YENEEA. As DNA, the CDR3 is TGTGCCAGCAGCTCGGGAACTTCCGGGGAGCTGTTTTTT. Protein sequence: CASSSGTSGELFF.

The genes are TRBV4-1 and TRBJ1-4; 10 bases align to TRBD1. This CDR3 has 15 residues. CDR1 MGHRA and CDR2 YSYEKL come from the germline V gene. V lost 5 bases to trimming and J lost 8 bases; unmatched junction nucleotides: 8. CDR3 bases: TGCGCCAGCAGCTCACCGGGACAGGGGAACGAAAAACTGTTTTTT. Amino acids: CASSSPGQGNEKLFF.

The chain couples TRBV5-6 to TRBJ2-7, with D perhaps TRBD1 (6 bases). V lost 1 base, J lost 0 bases, and 8 bases lay in between. This CDR3 spans 14 amino acids. Germline CDR1 and CDR2: SGHDT and YYEEEE. The CDR3 region is CASSLTGRSYEQYF. CDR3 coding DNA: TGTGCCAGCAGCTTGACAGGGCGCTCCTACGAGCAGTACTTC.

The chain joins TRBV6-5 to TRBJ1-1, with D tentatively TRBD1 (5 bases). This CDR3 region has 16 residues. Germline CDR1 reads MNHEY; CDR2 reads SVGAGI. V was trimmed by 4 bases and J by 6 bases, leaving 21 bases between them. Here the CDR3 reads CASSSRPTGVSAEAFF. In nucleotides, the CDR3 is TGTGCCAGCAGTTCCCGTCCAACAGGAGTCAGCGCTGAAGCTTTCTTT.

This clone came up once. The CDR3 DNA follows: TGCGCCAGCAGCTTGGCCAGGGGATCCTATGGCTACACCTTC. Translating gives CASSLARGSYGYTF. V and J are TRBV5-1 and TRBJ1-2, with D possibly matching TRBD1 (6 bases). Trimming removed 0 bases at V and 4 bases at J, with 10 bases between. The CDR3 contains 14 residues. Germline CDR1 reads SGHRS; CDR2 reads YFSETQ.

The table lists this clone with a few counts. The chain employs TRBV5-1 and TRBJ1-4, with a tentative D call TRBD1 (5 bases). The CDR3 contains 14 residues. Trimming cost V 6 bases and J 7 bases, with 16 bases left between them. In germline, CDR1 is SGHRS, CDR2 YFSETQ. CDR3 region: CASKPGQGGEKLFF. For the CDR3, the DNA is TGCGCCAGCAAACCAGGGCAGGGCGGTGAAAAACTGTTTTTT.

V is TRBV5-6 and J is TRBJ2-7, with 7 bases aligning to TRBD1. The germline V gene has CDR1 SGHDT and CDR2 YYEEEE. Trimming took 5 bases from V and 0 from J; bases not matched to a gene: 8. The CDR3 loop spans 15 amino acids. In DNA form, the CDR3 reads TGTGCCAGCAGTCCTGGGACAGATTACTCCTACGAGCAGTACTTC. Its protein is CASSPGTDYSYEQYF.

This chain links TRBV3-1 (or the pseudogene TRBV3-2) with TRBJ1-2; 7 bases match TRBD1. Germline V lookup: CDR1 LGHDT, CDR2 YNNKEL (reference sequence). The CDR3 spans 14 residues. Losses at the gene ends were 1 base for V and 3 bases for J; bases not matched to a gene: 2. The CDR3 DNA is TGTGCCAGCAGCCAAGGACAGGGAGACTATGGCTACACCTTC. Translation gives CASSQGQGDYGYTF.

As to this clone: Other DNA sequences in this sample translate to the same CDR3. The chain couples TRBV5-1 to TRBJ1-2, with a weak D call TRBD1 (5 bases). Per germline, CDR1 SGHRS and CDR2 YFSETQ. Trimming took off 4 bases at V and 4 bases at J, with 14 bases between the two ends. This CDR3 region has 14 residues. The CDR3 bases are TGCGCCAGCAGCCGAGACAGAGGCTCCTATGGCTACACCTTC. Its protein is CASSRDRGSYGYTF. The full variable domain, rest sourced from reference TRBV5-1 and TRBJ1-2, is KAGVTQTPRYLIKTRGQQVTLSCSPISGHRSVSWYQQTPGQGLQFLFEYFSETQRNKGNFPGRFSGRQFSNSRSEMNVSTLELGDSALYLCASSRDRGSYGYTFGSGTRLTVV.

The genes are TRBV28 and TRBJ1-2; TRBD1 agrees at 8 bases. The CDR3 length is 13 residues. Germline V gives CDR1 MDHEN, CDR2 SYDVKM. With V trimmed by 5 bases and J by 7 bases, 6 bases remained unmatched. The DNA for the CDR3 is TGTGCCAGCAGTGCACAGGGGGAGGGTGGCTACACCTTC. It translates to CASSAQGEGGYTF.

This clone has just one count. CDR3 sequence reads: CASVTSGGTYNEQFF. The DNA of the CDR3 is TGTGCCAGCGTAACTAGCGGGGGAACCTACAATGAGCAGTTCTTC. This sequence joins TRBV21-1 and TRBJ2-1; the table's D call, TRBD2, was not checked against the DNA. TRBV21-1 is listed as a pseudogene. This CDR3 comprises 15 residues.

This clone was recorded only once. J is TRBJ2-5 and V is TRBV12-3 or TRBV12-4; D gene unclear. CDR3 length: 13 amino acids. Trimming cost V 4 bases and J 4 bases, with 10 bases left between them. CDR3 loop: CASSSDWRETQYF. The CDR3 DNA reads as TGTGCCAGCAGTTCCGACTGGCGAGAGACCCAGTACTTC.

The chain joins TRBV19 to TRBJ1-2; tentative D call: TRBD1 (5 bases). CDR3 size: 15 residues. The ends were cut back, 3 bases at V and 5 bases at J, with 16 bases in the middle. In germline, CDR1 is LNHDA, CDR2 SQIVND (reference sequence). CDR3 loop: CASSMEARGLYGYTF. CDR3 bases: TGTGCCAGTAGTATGGAAGCTAGGGGACTGTATGGCTACACCTTC.

The rearrangement links TRBV27 to TRBJ2-7; 12 bases agree with TRBD1. This CDR3 is built from 17 residues. The V gene end was trimmed by 1 base and the J gene end by 0 bases; junction bases not matched to a gene: 4. The germline V gene encodes CDR1 MNHEY and CDR2 SMNVEV (reference sequence). The CDR3 nucleotides read TGTGCCAGCAGTTTATTCTCGGGACAGGGGGCCTCCTACGAGCAGTACTTC. It encodes CASSLFSGQGASYEQYF.

This clone has only a few counts. This chain links TRBV29-1 with TRBJ1-1, with TRBD1 matching over 7 bases. The CDR3 spans 15 residues. Germline lookup yields CDR1 SQVTM and CDR2 ANQGSEA. J gave up 4 bases and V 4 bases, and 12 bases lay outside the gene matches. The CDR3 sequence is CSVVGGQRGFTEAFF. CDR3 DNA sequence: TGCAGCGTTGTTGGGGGACAGCGCGGGTTCACTGAAGCTTTCTTT.

The CDR3 reads CASSVTGHNNSPLHF. CDR3 bases: TGTGCCAGCAGCGTAACTGGACATAATAATTCACCCCTCCACTTT. V is TRBV9 and J is TRBJ1-6; tentatively, D is TRBD1 (5 bases). From germline, CDR1 is SGDLS and CDR2 YYNGEE. The germline V and J ends were trimmed by 1 base and 5 bases, with 10 bases remaining between them. The CDR3 sequence is 15 residues long.

This chain links TRBV24-1 with TRBJ2-3, with 9 bases matching TRBD2. This CDR3 contains 18 residues. Germline V gives CDR1 KGHDR, CDR2 SFDVKD. V was pared by 11 bases and J by 0 bases, with 17 bases of the junction left unmatched. The CDR3 loop is CARAVAGEEGCSTDTQYF. DNA of the CDR3: TGTGCCAGGGCGGTAGCGGGAGAAGAGGGATGTAGCACAGATACGCAGTATTTT.

This chain joins TRBV6-5 and TRBJ2-7, with 9 positions matching TRBD2. CDR1 is MNHEY, CDR2 SVGAGI, per germline. The CDR3 is made up of 16 amino acids. Trimming took 3 bases from V and 4 from J; bases not matched to a gene: 10. The CDR3 here is CASSYTSGLAGYEQYF. In nucleotides, the CDR3 is TGTGCCAGCAGTTATACATCGGGACTAGCTGGGTACGAGCAGTACTTC.

This clone was picked up one time. The rearrangement joins TRBV7-9 to TRBJ1-1; D is possibly TRBD1 (6 bases). This CDR3 region has 14 residues. In germline, CDR1 is SEHNR, CDR2 FQNEAQ (reference sequence). Trimming cost V 11 bases and J 10 bases, with 26 bases left between them. CDR3 bases: TGTGCCGCGGAAGGGGGGGTCCCAAGGAAGGGAGCTTTCTTT. Protein product: CAAEGGVPRKGAFF.

V and J are TRBV7-8 and TRBJ1-5; 7 positions agree with TRBD1. The CDR3 has 14 amino acids. Germline V gene sequence: CDR1 SGHVS, CDR2 FQNEAQ. J was trimmed by 6 bases and V by 1 base; bases with no gene match: 3. DNA for the CDR3: TGTGCCAGCAGCTTAGTTCAGGGGGGTCAGCCCCAGCATTTT. Translating gives CASSLVQGGQPQHF. Together with reference TRBV7-8 and TRBJ1-5, the CDR3 gives the full variable domain: GAGVSQSPRYKVAKRGQDVALRCDPISGHVSLFWYQQALGQGPEFLTYFQNEAQLDKSGLPSDRFFAERPEGSVSTLKIQRTQQEDSAVYLCASSLVQGGQPQHFGDGTRLSIL.